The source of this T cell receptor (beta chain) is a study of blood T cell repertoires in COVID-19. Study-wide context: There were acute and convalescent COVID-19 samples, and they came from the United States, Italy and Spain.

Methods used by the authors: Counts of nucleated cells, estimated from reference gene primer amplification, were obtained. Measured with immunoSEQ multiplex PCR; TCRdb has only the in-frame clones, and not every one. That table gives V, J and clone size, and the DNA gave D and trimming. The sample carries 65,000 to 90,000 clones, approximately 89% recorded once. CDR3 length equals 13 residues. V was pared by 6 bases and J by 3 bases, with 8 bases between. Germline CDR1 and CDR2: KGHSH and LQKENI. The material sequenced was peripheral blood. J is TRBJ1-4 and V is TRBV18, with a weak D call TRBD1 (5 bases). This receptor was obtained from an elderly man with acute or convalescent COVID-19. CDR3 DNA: TGTGCCAGCTCCCAGGGTTCTAATGAAAAACTGTTTTTT. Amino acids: CASSQGSNEKLFF.